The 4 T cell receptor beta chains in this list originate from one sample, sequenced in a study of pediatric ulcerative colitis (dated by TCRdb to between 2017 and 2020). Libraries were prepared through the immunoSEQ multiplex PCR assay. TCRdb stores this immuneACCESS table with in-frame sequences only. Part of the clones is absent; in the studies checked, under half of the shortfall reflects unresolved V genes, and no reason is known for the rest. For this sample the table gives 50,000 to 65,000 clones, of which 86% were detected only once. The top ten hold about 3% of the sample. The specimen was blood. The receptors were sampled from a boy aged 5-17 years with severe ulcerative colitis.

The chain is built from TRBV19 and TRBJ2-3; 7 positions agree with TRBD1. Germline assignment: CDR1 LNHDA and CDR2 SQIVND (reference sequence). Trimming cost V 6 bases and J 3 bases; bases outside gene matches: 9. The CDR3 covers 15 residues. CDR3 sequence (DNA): TGTGCCAGTAGCCCCAATGGCAGGGGGACAGATACGCAGTATTTT. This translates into CASSPNGRGTDTQYF.

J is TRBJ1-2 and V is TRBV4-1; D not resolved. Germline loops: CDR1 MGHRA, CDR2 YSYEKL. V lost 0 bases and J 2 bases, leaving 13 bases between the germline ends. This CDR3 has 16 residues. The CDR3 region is CASSQDWPEQNYGYTF. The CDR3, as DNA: TGCGCCAGCAGCCAAGATTGGCCGGAACAAAACTATGGCTACACCTTC.

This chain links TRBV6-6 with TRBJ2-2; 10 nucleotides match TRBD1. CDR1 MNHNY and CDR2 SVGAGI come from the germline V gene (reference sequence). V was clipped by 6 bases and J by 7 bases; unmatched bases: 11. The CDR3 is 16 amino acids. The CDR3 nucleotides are TGTGCCAGCAGACAACCCGGGACAGGGGTAAACGGGGAGCTGTTTTTT. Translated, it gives CASRQPGTGVNGELFF.

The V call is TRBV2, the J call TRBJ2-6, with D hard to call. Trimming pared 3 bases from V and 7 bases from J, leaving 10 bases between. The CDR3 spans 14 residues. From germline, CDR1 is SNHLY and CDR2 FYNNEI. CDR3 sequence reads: CASSDGPAANVLTF. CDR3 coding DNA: TGTGCCAGCAGTGATGGACCCGCCGCCAACGTCCTGACTTTC.